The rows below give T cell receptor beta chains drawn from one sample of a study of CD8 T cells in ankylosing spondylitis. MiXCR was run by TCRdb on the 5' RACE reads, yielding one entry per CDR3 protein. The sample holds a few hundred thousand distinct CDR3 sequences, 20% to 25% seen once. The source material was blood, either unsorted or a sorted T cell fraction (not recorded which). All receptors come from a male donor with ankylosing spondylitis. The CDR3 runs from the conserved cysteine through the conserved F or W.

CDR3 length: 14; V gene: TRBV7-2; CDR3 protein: CASSQRGRNQPQHF
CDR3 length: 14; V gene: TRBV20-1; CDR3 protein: CSASADSRSYEQYF
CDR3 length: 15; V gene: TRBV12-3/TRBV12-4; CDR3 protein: CASSPQGAGTNGYTF
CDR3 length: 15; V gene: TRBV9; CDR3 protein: CASSEVAANTGELFF
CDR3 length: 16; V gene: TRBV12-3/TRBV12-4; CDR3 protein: CASSLITGRVLYEQYF
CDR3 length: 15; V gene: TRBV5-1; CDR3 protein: CASSITSLTGYEQYF
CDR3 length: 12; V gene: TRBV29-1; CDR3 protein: CSGGRGLETQYF
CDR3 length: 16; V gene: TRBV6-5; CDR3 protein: CASSSPGGPGAEKLFF
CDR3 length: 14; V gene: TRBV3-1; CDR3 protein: CASSQASHNEKLFF
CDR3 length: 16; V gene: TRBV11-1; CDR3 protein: CASSSRGFAGGFEQFF
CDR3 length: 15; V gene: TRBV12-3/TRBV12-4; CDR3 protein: CASSLLAGGVGEQYF
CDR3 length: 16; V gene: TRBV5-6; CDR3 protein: CASSFLGQGAYNEQFF
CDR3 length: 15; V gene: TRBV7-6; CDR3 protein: CASSLGGRATYEQYF
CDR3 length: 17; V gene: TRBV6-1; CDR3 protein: CASAEAGGHPRQETQYF
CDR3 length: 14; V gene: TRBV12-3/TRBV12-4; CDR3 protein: CASREGIQSQPQHF
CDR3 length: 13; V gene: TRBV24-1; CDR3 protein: CATRDGYTGELFF
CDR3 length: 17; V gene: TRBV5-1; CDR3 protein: CASSLSAASGYTGELFF
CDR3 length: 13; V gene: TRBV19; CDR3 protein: CASSVPPGETQYF
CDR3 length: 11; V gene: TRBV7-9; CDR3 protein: CASAQGFGYTF
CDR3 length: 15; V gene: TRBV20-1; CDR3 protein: CSASRGTSGSNEQFF
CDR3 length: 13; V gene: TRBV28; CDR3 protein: CASSLEETTEAFF
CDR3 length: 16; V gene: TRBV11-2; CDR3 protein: CASSFPAWGGYNEQFF
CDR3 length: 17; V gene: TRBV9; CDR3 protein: CASSGGTSGNPYNEQFF
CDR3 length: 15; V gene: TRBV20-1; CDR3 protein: CSARDPTGGNYEQYF
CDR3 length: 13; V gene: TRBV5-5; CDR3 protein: CASSLGLEETQYF
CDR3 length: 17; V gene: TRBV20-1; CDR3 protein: CSATWTSLGWNQETQYF
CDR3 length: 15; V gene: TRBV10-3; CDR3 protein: CAISDGGSSVHEQYF
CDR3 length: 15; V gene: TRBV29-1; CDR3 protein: CSVGSGGSLGNEQFF
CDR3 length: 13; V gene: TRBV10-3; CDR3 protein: CATGNRFVETQYF
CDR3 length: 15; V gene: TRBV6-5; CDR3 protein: CASSYSREPGETQYF
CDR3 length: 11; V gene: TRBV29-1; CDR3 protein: CSVDKNTEAFF
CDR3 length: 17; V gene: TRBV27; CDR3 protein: CASSLFAGGRTGEKLFF
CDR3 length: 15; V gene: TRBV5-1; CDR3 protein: CASSGSGTANTEAFF
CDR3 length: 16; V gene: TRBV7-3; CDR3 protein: CASSPDPREWGNEQFF
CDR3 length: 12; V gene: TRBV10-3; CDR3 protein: CANGDREYEQYF
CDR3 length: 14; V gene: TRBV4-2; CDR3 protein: CASSQTQGQETQYF
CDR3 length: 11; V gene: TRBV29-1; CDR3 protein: CSGVRGTEAFF
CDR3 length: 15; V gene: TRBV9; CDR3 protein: CASSGGTGEVEKLFF
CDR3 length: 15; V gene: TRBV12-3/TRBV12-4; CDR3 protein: CASSKGQARLGGYTF
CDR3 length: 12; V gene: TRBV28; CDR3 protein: CASSTVRQTQYF
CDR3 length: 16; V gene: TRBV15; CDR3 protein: CATSRGGLRGLNEQFF
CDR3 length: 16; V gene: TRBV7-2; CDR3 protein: CASSLAGGAGTGELFF
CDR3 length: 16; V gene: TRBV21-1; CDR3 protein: CASSRTSGRALETQYF
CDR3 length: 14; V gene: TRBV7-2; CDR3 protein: CASSGGTSGNTIYF
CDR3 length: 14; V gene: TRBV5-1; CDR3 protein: CASSLETDNYGYTF
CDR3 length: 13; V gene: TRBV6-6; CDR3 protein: CASRKMGNQPQHF
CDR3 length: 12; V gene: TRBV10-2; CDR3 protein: CASRWGTHTQYF
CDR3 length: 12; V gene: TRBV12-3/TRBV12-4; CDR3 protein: CASSFPGRSAFF
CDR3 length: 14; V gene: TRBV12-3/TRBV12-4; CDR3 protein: CASSLRVYYNEQFF
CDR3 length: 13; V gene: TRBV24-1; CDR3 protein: CATRGQGFGEQFF